These 29 T cell receptor beta chains share one sample of origin, sequenced in a study of blood T cell repertoires in COVID-19. TCRdb's copy holds only in-frame clones and misses some; the assay was immunoSEQ multiplex PCR. The sample shows fewer than 450,000 clones, 90% of them seen only once. The material sequenced was PBMCs or T cells enriched from blood (not recorded which). Receptors originate from a man between 18 and 29 years old who had recovered from COVID-19.

The chain carries TRBV30 and TRBJ1-4; a weak D match, TRBD1 (6 bases). The CDR3 has 12 amino acids. V gave up 4 bases and J gave up 6 bases, with 9 bases separating them. Germline loops: CDR1 GTSNPN, CDR2 SVGIG (reference sequence). The CDR3 here is CAWNAGDEKLFF. CDR3 nucleotides: TGTGCCTGGAACGCAGGGGATGAAAAACTGTTTTTT.

The count of this clone is one. The V gene is TRBV2, the J gene TRBJ1-2, with a possible D match to TRBD1 (5 bases). Germline lookup yields CDR1 SNHLY and CDR2 FYNNEI. The length of the CDR3 is 12 residues. V shed 8 bases and J shed 4 bases, with 11 bases lying between them. The CDR3 nucleotides read TGTGCCAGCGGCCAGACAGTCTATGGCTACACCTTC. It is translated as CASGQTVYGYTF.

The rearrangement uses TRBV27 and TRBJ1-2, with D uncertain. Germline assignment: CDR1 MNHEY and CDR2 SMNVEV (reference sequence). The CDR3 sequence is 13 residues long. Trimming left V 4 bases short and J 5 bases short, with 11 bases between. The CDR3 DNA reads as TGTGCCAGCAGTTCTCGGGTTGGGTATGGCTACACCTTC. As protein: CASSSRVGYGYTF.

The chain uses TRBV6-5 and TRBJ2-7, with 7 bases identical to TRBD2. The germline V gene has CDR1 MNHEY and CDR2 SVGAGI. V shed 5 bases and J 7 bases; nucleotides not matched to a gene: 14. The CDR3 has 15 residues. This chain's CDR3 is CASSQTGTIQGEQYF. The DNA for the CDR3 is TGTGCCAGCAGTCAAACCGGGACTATCCAGGGTGAGCAGTACTTC.

The CDR3 reads CASSLSGQDVLNGYTF. Written as DNA, the CDR3 is TGCGCCAGCAGCTTGAGTGGACAGGACGTCTTAAATGGCTACACCTTC. The chain combines TRBV5-1 with TRBJ1-2; the match to TRBD1 covers 7 bases. The CDR3 runs 16 residues. Per the germline V gene, CDR1 is SGHRS and CDR2 is YFSETQ. After removal of 1 base from V and 6 bases from J, the junction contained 12 bases not matched to a gene.

CDR3 coding DNA: TGTGCCAGCAGCCCGAGCGGGGGGGTGACCGGGGAGCTGTTTTTT. It codes for CASSPSGGVTGELFF. The V call is TRBV9, the J call TRBJ2-2, with 10 bases fitting TRBD2. The CDR3 covers 15 residues. The germline V gene has CDR1 SGDLS and CDR2 YYNGEE. V gave up 4 bases and J gave up 5 bases; unmatched junction bases: 5.

The V call is TRBV4-1, the J call TRBJ1-5, with a possible D match to TRBD1 (6 bases). Germline V gives CDR1 MGHRA, CDR2 YSYEKL. Trimming removed 0 bases from V and 8 bases from J, with 23 bases in between. The CDR3 runs to 18 residues. DNA for the CDR3: TGCGCCAGCAGCCAAGACGTTCCAACCGGGACACCCAACAAGCCCCAGCATTTT. The encoded protein is CASSQDVPTGTPNKPQHF.

The DNA for the CDR3 is TGTGCCAGCAGTGCGTACAGGGGGCTAAATTCACCCCTCCACTTT. Residues: CASSAYRGLNSPLHF. The chain uses TRBV27 and TRBJ1-6, with 9 bases aligning to TRBD1. The germline V gene has CDR1 MNHEY and CDR2 SMNVEV (reference sequence). V dropped 5 bases and J dropped 7; count of bases not matched to a gene: 6. The CDR3 is 15 residues long.

The count of this clone is one. This rearrangement joins TRBV19 to TRBJ2-5, with D perhaps matching TRBD2 (5 bases). The germline V gene encodes CDR1 LNHDA and CDR2 SQIVND (reference sequence). This CDR3 has 14 residues. V was shortened by 7 bases and J by 5 bases, with 17 bases between the two germline ends. The CDR3 DNA is TGTGCCAGTAATCGGGGTTGGGGTCGGGAGACCCAGTACTTC. Protein: CASNRGWGRETQYF. Looking up the rest from reference TRBV19 and TRBJ2-5 gives the full variable domain: DGGITQSPKYLFRKEGQNVTLSCEQNLNHDAMYWYRQDPGQGLRLIYYSQIVNDFQKGDIAEGYSVSREKKESFPLTVTSAQKNPTAFYLCASNRGWGRETQYFGPGTRLLVL.

The chain uses TRBV5-1 and TRBJ2-1; 16 bases align to TRBD2. CDR1 and CDR2 (germline): SGHRS, YFSETQ. V trimming: 9 bases; J trimming: 10 bases; junction bases outside the gene matches: 16. This CDR3 contains 17 residues. The CDR3 protein is CANPPGLAGGPVAEQFF. CDR3 DNA: TGCGCCAACCCACCGGGACTAGCGGGAGGGCCCGTCGCGGAGCAGTTCTTC.

The CDR3 DNA sequence: TGTGCCAGCAGCCCCCCCGGACTAGCGAACACCGGGGAGCTGTTTTTT. Translating gives CASSPPGLANTGELFF. The chain joins TRBV7-9 to TRBJ2-2; 7 nucleotides align to TRBD2. V shed 5 bases, J shed 0 bases, and the junction held 6 bases outside the gene matches. Germline CDR1 and CDR2: SEHNR and FQNEAQ (reference sequence). CDR3 length: 16 amino acids.

This chain links TRBV19 with TRBJ1-5, with D possibly TRBD1 on 6 matching bases. Germline V gene sequence: CDR1 LNHDA, CDR2 SQIVND (reference sequence). The CDR3 is made up of 20 amino acids. Trimming removed 5 bases at V and 2 bases at J, with 28 bases between. CDR3 nucleotide sequence: TGTGCCAGTAGTCCAGGAACAGCAGGGGTAAGGTTTCGAGGCAATCAGCCCCAGCATTTT. Translated: CASSPGTAGVRFRGNQPQHF.

This clone was counted once. The chain recombines TRBV10-3 with TRBJ2-1, with 11 bases lining up with TRBD2. V gave up 3 bases and J gave up 10 bases; unmatched junction bases: 5. CDR3 size: 14 residues. Per the germline V gene, CDR1 is ENHRY and CDR2 is SYGVKD. The DNA for the CDR3 is TGTGCCATCAGTGATCCTTTAGCGGGAGGGGAGCAGTTCTTC. Encoded protein: CAISDPLAGGEQFF.

J is TRBJ2-3 and V is TRBV28, with D hard to call. Trimming stripped 7 bases from V and 3 bases from J, with 17 bases between. This CDR3 has 15 residues. Per germline, CDR1 MDHEN and CDR2 SYDVKM. CDR3 DNA sequence: TGTGCCAGCACCAAAAGATCGAGCCAAACAGATACGCAGTATTTT. Translation: CASTKRSSQTDTQYF.

The genes are TRBV19 and TRBJ2-1; 8 nucleotides agree with TRBD2. Germline CDR1 reads LNHDA; CDR2 reads SQIVND (reference sequence). The CDR3 is 16 amino acids. V shed 3 bases, J shed 4 bases, and the junction held 8 bases outside the gene matches. The CDR3 protein is CASSIKRAGAYNEQFF. The DNA of the CDR3 is TGTGCCAGTAGTATCAAACGAGCGGGAGCGTACAATGAGCAGTTCTTC.

The chain couples TRBV7-3 to TRBJ2-1; the D gene is possibly TRBD1 (7 bases). Germline CDR1 is SGHTA and CDR2 is FQGTGA. With 1 base removed from V and 4 bases from J, the gap between germline ends came to 11 bases. The CDR3 is 15 amino acids. The CDR3: CASSLSGTAYNEQFF. In nucleotides, the CDR3 is TGTGCCAGCAGCTTAAGCGGGACAGCATACAATGAGCAGTTCTTC.

The chain links TRBV2 to TRBJ1-5; D might be TRBD1 (5 bases). V lost 5 bases and J 5 bases, leaving 10 bases between the germline ends. Germline V CDR1 and CDR2: SNHLY, FYNNEI. The CDR3 length is 13 residues. The CDR3 loop is CASSRQNDQPQHF. As DNA, the CDR3 is TGTGCCAGCAGTAGACAGAACGATCAGCCCCAGCATTTT.

The chain combines TRBV28 with TRBJ1-4, with a tentative D call TRBD1 (5 bases). Trimming left V 6 bases short and J 8 bases short, with 16 bases between. Germline V gene lookup returns CDR1 MDHEN and CDR2 SYDVKM. The CDR3 covers 14 residues. The CDR3 bases are TGTGCCAGCAGCCCCTCGGGGGTTGGCGAAAAACTGTTTTTT. It yields the protein CASSPSGVGEKLFF.

The chain joins TRBV11-3 to TRBJ1-6, with 8 bases matching TRBD1. V lost 5 bases and J lost 9; bases outside the gene matches: 9. The CDR3 totals 15 residues. Germline CDR1 SGHNT, CDR2 YENEEA. As DNA, the CDR3 is TGTGCCAGCAGCCCCACCCGACAGGGGTTTTCACCCCTCCACTTT. This encodes CASSPTRQGFSPLHF.

The chain combines TRBV27 with TRBJ1-5; the match to TRBD1 covers 9 bases. The CDR3 has 16 residues. From germline, CDR1 is MNHEY and CDR2 SMNVEV (reference sequence). The ends lost 6 bases at V and 3 bases at J; junction bases unmatched: 9. CDR3 in DNA: TGTGCCAGCAGCCCATCCTGGGACAGGGTCAATCAGCCCCAGCATTTT. This codes for CASSPSWDRVNQPQHF.

The rearrangement uses TRBV6-5 and TRBJ1-6, with 10 bases lining up with TRBD1. Germline assignment: CDR1 MNHEY and CDR2 SVGAGI. V was pared by 3 bases and J by 8 bases, with 4 bases of the junction left unmatched. This CDR3 comprises 15 residues. This CDR3 is CASSYRTGGHSPLHF. In nucleotides, the CDR3 is TGTGCCAGCAGTTATAGGACAGGGGGTCATTCACCCCTCCACTTT.

This chain connects TRBV12-3 or TRBV12-4 to TRBJ1-1; TRBD1 is a possible D gene (6 bases). The V end lost 5 bases, the J end lost 1 base, and 8 bases lay between the germline ends. The length of the CDR3 is 13 residues. CDR3 coding DNA: TGTGCCAGCAGTAGGACAGCGAACACTGAAGCTTTCTTT. It codes for CASSRTANTEAFF.

Points on this clone: This same CDR3 is encoded by further DNA sequences in the sample. V gene TRBV5-4 combines with J gene TRBJ2-3; no clear D. Germline V gene lookup returns CDR1 SGHNT and CDR2 YYREEE (reference sequence). The CDR3 length is 12 residues. Trimming pared 0 bases from V and 4 bases from J, leaving 3 bases between. The DNA of the CDR3 is TGTGCCAGCAGCTTGGTAGCAGATACGCAGTATTTT. As protein: CASSLVADTQYF. The variable domain in full, completed from reference TRBV5-4 and TRBJ2-3, reads ETGVTQSPTHLIKTRGQQVTLRCSSQSGHNTVSWYQQALGQGPQFIFQYYREEENGRGNFPPRFSGLQFPNYSSELNVNALELDDSALYLCASSLVADTQYFGPGTRLTVL.

The rearrangement joins TRBV29-1 to TRBJ2-7, with D possibly being TRBD1 (6 bases). This CDR3 comprises 13 residues. Deletions cut 6 bases from V and 4 bases from J, with 16 bases between. Germline CDR1 reads SQVTM; CDR2 reads ANQGSEA. As DNA, the CDR3 is TGCAGCGTCGATCAGGGGAAAGGGTACGAGCAGTACTTC. Amino acid sequence: CSVDQGKGYEQYF.

The CDR3 sequence is CASSLGQSEAFF. CDR3 coding DNA: TGTGCCAGCAGTTTAGGACAGTCAGAAGCTTTCTTT. The rearrangement uses TRBV12-3 or TRBV12-4 and TRBJ1-1; tentatively, D is TRBD1 (5 bases). This CDR3 spans 12 amino acids. Trimming took 1 base from V and 8 from J, leaving 8 bases between them.

The V gene is TRBV5-5, the J gene TRBJ2-2, with TRBD2 identical over 9 bases. Germline lookup yields CDR1 SGHKS and CDR2 YYEKEE (reference sequence). The CDR3 covers 15 residues. Trimming took 2 bases from V and 5 from J; bases not matched to a gene: 4. The CDR3 DNA follows: TGTGCCAGCAGCTTCGCTAGCGGGGAAACCGGGGAGCTGTTTTTT. Translating it yields CASSFASGETGELFF.

The chain combines TRBV7-2 with TRBJ1-1, with 9 bases aligning to TRBD1. The CDR3 extends over 15 amino acids. CDR1 is SGHTA, CDR2 FQGNSA, per germline. V shed 4 bases, J shed 3 bases, and the junction held 6 bases outside the gene matches. CDR3 DNA: TGTGCCAGCAGCTCTAGACAGGGGGGGCACACTGAAGCTTTCTTT. Its protein product is CASSSRQGGHTEAFF.

The chain couples TRBV19 to TRBJ2-2, with D tentatively TRBD1 (5 bases). Germline V gives CDR1 LNHDA, CDR2 SQIVND (reference sequence). V was clipped by 3 bases and J by 9 bases, with 17 bases between them. The CDR3 sequence is 15 residues long. The CDR3 reads CASSMFSGQHRELFF. The DNA for the CDR3 is TGTGCCAGTAGTATGTTTTCAGGGCAACACCGGGAGCTGTTTTTT.

The chain recombines TRBV6-5 with TRBJ1-2, with 10 bases identical to TRBD1. This CDR3 is 15 amino acids long. Trimming cost V 0 bases and J 6 bases; bases outside gene matches: 4. CDR1 is MNHEY and CDR2 is SVGAGI in the germline V gene. CDR3 region: CASSYSTGGVNGYTF. The CDR3 region has the DNA TGTGCCAGCAGTTACTCGACAGGGGGCGTTAATGGCTACACCTTC.